The following is a T cell receptor beta chain sequence with its context. This entry belongs to a study of blood T cell repertoires in COVID-19. Assay used: immunoSEQ multiplex PCR; TCRdb lists only in-frame clones, some missing. Among under 300,000 clones listed, 88% were seen once. The CDR3 length is 13 residues. Germline CDR1 and CDR2: MNHEY and SMNVEV (reference sequence). The trim removed 10 bases at V and 8 bases at J, leaving 11 bases unmatched. The receptor comes from a woman in her twenties or thirties with acute or convalescent COVID-19. Sequenced sample: peripheral blood. The chain links TRBV27 to TRBJ1-2, with 9 bases identical to TRBD1. CDR3 region: CATMTGGVKGYTF. The CDR3 region has the DNA TGTGCCACCATGACAGGGGGGGTCAAGGGCTACACCTTC.